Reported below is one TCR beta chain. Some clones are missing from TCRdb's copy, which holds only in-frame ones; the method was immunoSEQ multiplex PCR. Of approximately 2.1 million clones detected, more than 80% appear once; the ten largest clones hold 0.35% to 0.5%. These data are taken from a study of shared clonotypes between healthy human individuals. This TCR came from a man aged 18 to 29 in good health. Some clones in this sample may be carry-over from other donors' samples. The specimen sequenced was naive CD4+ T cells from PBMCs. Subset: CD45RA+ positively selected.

The CDR3 sequence: CASSLKGLWNGGYTF. Here the CDR3 DNA reads TGTGCCAGCAGTTTAAAGGGACTTTGGAACGGAGGCTACACCTTC. The chain links TRBV27 to TRBJ1-2, with D perhaps matching TRBD1 (5 bases). CDR1 and CDR2 (germline): MNHEY, SMNVEV (reference sequence). CDR3 length: 15 amino acids. V lost 2 bases and J 8 bases, leaving 18 bases between the germline ends.